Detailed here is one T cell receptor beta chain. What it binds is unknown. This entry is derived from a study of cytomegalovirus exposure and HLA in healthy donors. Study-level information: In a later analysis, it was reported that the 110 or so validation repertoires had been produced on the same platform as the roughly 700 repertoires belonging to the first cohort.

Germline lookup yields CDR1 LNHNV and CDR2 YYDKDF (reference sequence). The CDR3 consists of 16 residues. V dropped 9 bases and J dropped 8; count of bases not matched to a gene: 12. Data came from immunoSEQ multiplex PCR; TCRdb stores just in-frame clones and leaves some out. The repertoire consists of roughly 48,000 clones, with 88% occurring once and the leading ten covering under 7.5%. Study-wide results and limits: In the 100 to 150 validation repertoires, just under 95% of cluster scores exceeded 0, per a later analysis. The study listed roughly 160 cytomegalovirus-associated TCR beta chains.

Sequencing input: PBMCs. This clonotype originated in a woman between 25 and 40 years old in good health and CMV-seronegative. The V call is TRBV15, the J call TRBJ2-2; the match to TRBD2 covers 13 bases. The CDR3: CATAKPGLAGRGELFF. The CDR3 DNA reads TGTGCCACTGCAAAACCGGGACTAGCGGGAAGAGGGGAGCTGTTTTTT.